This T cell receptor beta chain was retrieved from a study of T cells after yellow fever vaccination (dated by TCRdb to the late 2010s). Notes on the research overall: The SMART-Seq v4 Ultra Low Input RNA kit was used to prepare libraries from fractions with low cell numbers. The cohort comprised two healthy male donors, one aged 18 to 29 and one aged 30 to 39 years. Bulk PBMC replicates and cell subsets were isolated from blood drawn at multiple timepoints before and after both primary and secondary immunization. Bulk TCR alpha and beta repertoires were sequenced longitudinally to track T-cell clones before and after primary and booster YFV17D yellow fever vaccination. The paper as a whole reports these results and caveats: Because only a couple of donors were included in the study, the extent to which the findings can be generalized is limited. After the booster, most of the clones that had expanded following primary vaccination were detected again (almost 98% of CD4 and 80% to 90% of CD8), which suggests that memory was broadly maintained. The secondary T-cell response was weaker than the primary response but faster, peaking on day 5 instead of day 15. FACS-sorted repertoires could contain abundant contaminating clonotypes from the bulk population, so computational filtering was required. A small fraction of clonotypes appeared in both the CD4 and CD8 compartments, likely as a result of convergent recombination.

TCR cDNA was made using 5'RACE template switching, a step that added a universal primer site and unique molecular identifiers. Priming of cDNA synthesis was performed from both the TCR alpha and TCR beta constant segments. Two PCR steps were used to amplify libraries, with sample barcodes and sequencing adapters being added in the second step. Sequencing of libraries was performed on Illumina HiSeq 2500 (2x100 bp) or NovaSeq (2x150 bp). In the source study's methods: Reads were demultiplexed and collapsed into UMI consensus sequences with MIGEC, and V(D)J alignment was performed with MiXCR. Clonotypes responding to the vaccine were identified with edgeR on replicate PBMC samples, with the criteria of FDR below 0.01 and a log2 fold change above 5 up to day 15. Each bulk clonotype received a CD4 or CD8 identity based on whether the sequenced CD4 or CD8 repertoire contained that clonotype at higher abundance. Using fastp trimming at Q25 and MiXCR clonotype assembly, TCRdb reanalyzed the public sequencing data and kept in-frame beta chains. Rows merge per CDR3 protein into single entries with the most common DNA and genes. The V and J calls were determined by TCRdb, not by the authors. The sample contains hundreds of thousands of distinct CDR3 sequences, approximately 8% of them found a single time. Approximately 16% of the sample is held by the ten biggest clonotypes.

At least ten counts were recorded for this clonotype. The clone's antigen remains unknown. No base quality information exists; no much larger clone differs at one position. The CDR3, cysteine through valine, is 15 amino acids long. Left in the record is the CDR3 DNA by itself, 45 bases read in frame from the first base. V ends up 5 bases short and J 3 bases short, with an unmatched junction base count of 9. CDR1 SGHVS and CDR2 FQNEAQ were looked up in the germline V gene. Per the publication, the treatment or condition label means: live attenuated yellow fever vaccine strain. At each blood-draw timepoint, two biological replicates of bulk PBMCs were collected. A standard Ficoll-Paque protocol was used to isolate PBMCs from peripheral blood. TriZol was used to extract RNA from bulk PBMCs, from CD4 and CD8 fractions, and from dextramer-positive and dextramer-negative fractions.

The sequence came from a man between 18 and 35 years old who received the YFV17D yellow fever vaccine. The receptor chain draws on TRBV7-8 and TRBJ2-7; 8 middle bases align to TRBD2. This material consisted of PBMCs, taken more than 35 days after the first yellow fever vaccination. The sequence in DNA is TGTGCCAGCAGCCCACGAACTAGCGGTGGCTACGAGCAGTACGTC. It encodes CASSPRTSGGYEQYV.